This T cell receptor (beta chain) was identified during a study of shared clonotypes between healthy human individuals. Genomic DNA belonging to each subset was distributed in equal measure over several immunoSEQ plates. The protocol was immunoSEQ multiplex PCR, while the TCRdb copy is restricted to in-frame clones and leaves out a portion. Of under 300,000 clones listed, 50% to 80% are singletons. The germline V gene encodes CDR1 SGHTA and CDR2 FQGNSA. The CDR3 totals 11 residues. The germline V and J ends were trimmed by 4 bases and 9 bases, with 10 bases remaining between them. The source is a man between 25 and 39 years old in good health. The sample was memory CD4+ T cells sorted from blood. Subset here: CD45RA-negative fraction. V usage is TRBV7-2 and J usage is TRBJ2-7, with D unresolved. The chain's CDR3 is CASSSYDVQYF. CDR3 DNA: TGTGCCAGCAGCTCTTACGATGTGCAGTACTTC.